The present T cell receptor (beta chain) was sequenced within a study of CD8 T cells in ankylosing spondylitis. Trimming removed 0 bases from V and 4 bases from J; junction bases left unmatched: 5. This CDR3 contains 15 residues. Germline values: CDR1 MNHEY, CDR2 SVGEGT. On this clonotype: Its matching antigen is unknown.

The TCR beta libraries were generated through quantitative 5'-RACE incorporating molecular barcodes. TCRdb redid the calling of the 5' RACE reads with MiXCR, one entry per CDR3 protein. Here the sample spans hundreds of thousands of distinct CDR3 sequences, 10% to 15% being singletons. Whole-study results and caveats: Typical of ankylosing spondylitis blood, it appeared, was a TCR beta motif of fewer than 10 highly homologous variants.

Sequencing was carried out using blood, either unsorted or a sorted T cell fraction (not recorded which). The chain combines TRBV6-2 or TRBV6-3 with TRBJ2-7, with 8 bases aligning to TRBD2. This receptor was taken from a male donor with ankylosing spondylitis. The CDR3 DNA follows: TGTGCCAGCAGTTACTCGCCGGGAGGGGGATACGAGCAGTACTTC. It is translated as CASSYSPGGGYEQYF.